Listed below are T cell receptor beta chains from one sample, sequenced in a study of blood T cell repertoires in COVID-19. This table comes from immunoSEQ multiplex PCR, and its TCRdb copy is limited to in-frame clones, with some not included. The data hold 250,000 to 300,000 clones, with about 90% observed a single time. Sequencing used PBMCs or T cells enriched from blood (not recorded which). All receptors derive from a human donor in a cohort exposed to, infected with or recovered from COVID-19 (not recorded which). The donor label of this sample is uncertain. The CDR3 runs from the conserved cysteine through the conserved F or W. Fields, in order: CDR3 DNA, CDR3 protein, J gene, V gene, clone size, D gene. A D gene is named only where the DNA matches it firmly. Expanded clones are given a class, and other clones once, few, many or no size at all.

CDR3nt: TGCGCCAGCAGCCTAGACAGGGGCTTGCAGGGAGATACGCAGTATTTT; CDR3aa: CASSLDRGLQGDTQYF; j_gene: TRBJ2-3; v_gene: TRBV4-1; abundance: .; d_gene: TRBD1
CDR3nt: TGCGCCAGCAGCCAAGAGGGGGGGGTCAAAAACATTCAGTACTTC; CDR3aa: CASSQEGGVKNIQYF; j_gene: TRBJ2-4; v_gene: TRBV4-1; abundance: .; d_gene: TRBD2
CDR3nt: TGTGCCTGGAGGTCGGGGACTGTCTCCTACGAGCAGTACTTC; CDR3aa: CAWRSGTVSYEQYF; j_gene: TRBJ2-7; v_gene: TRBV30; abundance: .; d_gene: .
CDR3nt: TGTGCCAGCTCACCTCGGAGACAGGACACAGATACGCAGTATTTT; CDR3aa: CASSPRRQDTDTQYF; j_gene: TRBJ2-3; v_gene: TRBV18; abundance: .; d_gene: .
CDR3nt: TGTGCCAGCAGCAGGGACAGGTTCCTCTCTGGAAACACCATATATTTT; CDR3aa: CASSRDRFLSGNTIYF; j_gene: TRBJ1-3; v_gene: TRBV5-6; abundance: .; d_gene: TRBD1
CDR3nt: TGTGCCAGCAGTGAACTACAGACCTCCAAAAACATTCAGTACTTC; CDR3aa: CASSELQTSKNIQYF; j_gene: TRBJ2-4; v_gene: TRBV6-1; abundance: .; d_gene: .
CDR3nt: TGTGCCAGCAGCCCCCCAGGGTTCGGCTACGAGCAGTACTTC; CDR3aa: CASSPPGFGYEQYF; j_gene: TRBJ2-7; v_gene: TRBV3-1/TRBV3-2; abundance: .; d_gene: .
CDR3nt: TGCGCCAGCAGCTTTGGACAGGGGGGTACCGGGGAGCTGTTTTTT; CDR3aa: CASSFGQGGTGELFF; j_gene: TRBJ2-2; v_gene: TRBV5-1; abundance: .; d_gene: TRBD1
CDR3nt: TGTGCCAGCAGGGGACTAGCGGGGGGCCAAGAGACCCAGTACTTC; CDR3aa: CASRGLAGGQETQYF; j_gene: TRBJ2-5; v_gene: TRBV6-5; abundance: .; d_gene: TRBD2
CDR3nt: TGCGCCAGCAGTGAACGGAATAGGGTCCTAGGGGAGGATGAAAAACTGTTTTTT; CDR3aa: CASSERNRVLGEDEKLFF; j_gene: TRBJ1-4; v_gene: TRBV10-1; abundance: .; d_gene: .
CDR3nt: TGTGCCAGTAGTCCCCCTGATCGGGACTATAATTCACCCCTCCACTTT; CDR3aa: CASSPPDRDYNSPLHF; j_gene: TRBJ1-6; v_gene: TRBV19; abundance: .; d_gene: .
CDR3nt: TGTGCCAGCAGCGTAGGGTCTAGCGGGGGGGCCCGGGAGACCCAGTACTTC; CDR3aa: CASSVGSSGGARETQYF; j_gene: TRBJ2-5; v_gene: TRBV9; abundance: .; d_gene: TRBD2
CDR3nt: TGTGCCAGCAGCCAAGCCAGGGGCAGGGGGTACTTC; CDR3aa: CASSQARGRGYF; j_gene: TRBJ2-7; v_gene: TRBV14; abundance: .; d_gene: .
CDR3nt: TGTGCCAGCAGCGTAGCTCCTAGCTTCAACACCGGGGAGCTGTTTTTT; CDR3aa: CASSVAPSFNTGELFF; j_gene: TRBJ2-2; v_gene: TRBV9; abundance: many; d_gene: .
CDR3nt: TGTGCCAGCAGCTGGACAGGTACTGAAGCTTTCTTT; CDR3aa: CASSWTGTEAFF; j_gene: TRBJ1-1; v_gene: TRBV7-2; abundance: once; d_gene: TRBD1
CDR3nt: TGTGCCAGCAGACAGGGTTGTGGCTACACCTTC; CDR3aa: CASRQGCGYTF; j_gene: TRBJ1-2; v_gene: TRBV21-1; abundance: .; d_gene: .
CDR3nt: TGTGCCAGCAGCTGGGGAGAGAGAACCGGGGAGCTGTTTTTT; CDR3aa: CASSWGERTGELFF; j_gene: TRBJ2-2; v_gene: TRBV5-6; abundance: .; d_gene: .
CDR3nt: TGTGCCATCAGTGCGACAGGGGGAGTAAACTATGGCTACACCTTC; CDR3aa: CAISATGGVNYGYTF; j_gene: TRBJ1-2; v_gene: TRBV10-3; abundance: .; d_gene: TRBD1
CDR3nt: TGCGCCAGCACAGGATACAGGGGGGAGCAGTACTTC; CDR3aa: CASTGYRGEQYF; j_gene: TRBJ2-7; v_gene: TRBV10-2; abundance: .; d_gene: TRBD1
CDR3nt: TGTGCCAGCTCCCCCGGTAATTCACCCCTCCACTTT; CDR3aa: CASSPGNSPLHF; j_gene: TRBJ1-6; v_gene: TRBV18; abundance: .; d_gene: .
CDR3nt: TGTGCCAGCAGCTTAGCCGGGACAGGGGACCACGAGCAGTACTTC; CDR3aa: CASSLAGTGDHEQYF; j_gene: TRBJ2-7; v_gene: TRBV7-9; abundance: .; d_gene: TRBD1
CDR3nt: TGCGCCAGCAGCTTCAGAGGAGATGAGACCCAGTACTTC; CDR3aa: CASSFRGDETQYF; j_gene: TRBJ2-5; v_gene: TRBV5-1; abundance: .; d_gene: .
CDR3nt: TGTGCCAGCTCACCAGGGACAGGGAATTGGGAGACCCAGTACTTC; CDR3aa: CASSPGTGNWETQYF; j_gene: TRBJ2-5; v_gene: TRBV18; abundance: .; d_gene: TRBD1
CDR3nt: TGTGCCAGCAGTGCGTCGGGGAACACTGAAGCTTTCTTT; CDR3aa: CASSASGNTEAFF; j_gene: TRBJ1-1; v_gene: TRBV2; abundance: .; d_gene: .
CDR3nt: TGTGCCAGCAGCGTAGATGGCCAGGCCCATCAGCCCCAGCATTTT; CDR3aa: CASSVDGQAHQPQHF; j_gene: TRBJ1-5; v_gene: TRBV9; abundance: .; d_gene: .
CDR3nt: TGTGCCAGCTCCCCGGGGGGGACCTACGAGCAGTACTTC; CDR3aa: CASSPGGTYEQYF; j_gene: TRBJ2-7; v_gene: TRBV18; abundance: few; d_gene: TRBD2
CDR3nt: TGTGCCAGCAGCTCCCACAGGGGCCTTAGCGGGGTTAACACTGAAGCTTTCTTT; CDR3aa: CASSSHRGLSGVNTEAFF; j_gene: TRBJ1-1; v_gene: TRBV12-1; abundance: .; d_gene: .
CDR3nt: TGTGCCAGTAGCCCCGGACAGGGGAGCTCCTACGAGCAGTACTTC; CDR3aa: CASSPGQGSSYEQYF; j_gene: TRBJ2-7; v_gene: TRBV19; abundance: .; d_gene: TRBD1
CDR3nt: TGCGCCAGCAGCTTCGGACAGGGGGAGTCGGGGGAGCTGTTTTTT; CDR3aa: CASSFGQGESGELFF; j_gene: TRBJ2-2; v_gene: TRBV5-1; abundance: once; d_gene: TRBD1
CDR3nt: TGTGCCAGTACCTCTCCAGGGGCAGGGGAAAAACTGTTTTTT; CDR3aa: CASTSPGAGEKLFF; j_gene: TRBJ1-4; v_gene: TRBV19; abundance: .; d_gene: .
CDR3nt: TGTGCCAGCAGTTTAAAAGGGGCCCTCACAGATACGCAGTATTTT; CDR3aa: CASSLKGALTDTQYF; j_gene: TRBJ2-3; v_gene: TRBV27; abundance: .; d_gene: .